This T cell receptor (beta chain) originates from a study of early stage breast cancer tumors. Findings and caveats of the study: Tumors had approximately 2.7-fold higher T cell density than normal breast.

Generated by immunoSEQ multiplex PCR, the TCRdb table keeps only in-frame clones and is missing some. Among 50,000 to 65,000 clones, around nine tenths were seen once, and the ten largest hold around 5%. Germline V CDR1 and CDR2: SGHRS, YFSETQ. The CDR3 extends over 14 amino acids. Trimming took off 1 base at V and 0 bases at J, with 7 bases between the two ends. A note on this clone: Its antigen is as yet unknown.

Source material: blood. The chain uses TRBV5-1 and TRBJ1-1, with a tentative D call TRBD1 (5 bases). This receptor was taken from a person aged 65 to 85 with breast cancer. The DNA of the CDR3 is TGCGCCAGCAGCTTGAGGGGCATGAACACTGAAGCTTTCTTT. Amino acids: CASSLRGMNTEAFF.